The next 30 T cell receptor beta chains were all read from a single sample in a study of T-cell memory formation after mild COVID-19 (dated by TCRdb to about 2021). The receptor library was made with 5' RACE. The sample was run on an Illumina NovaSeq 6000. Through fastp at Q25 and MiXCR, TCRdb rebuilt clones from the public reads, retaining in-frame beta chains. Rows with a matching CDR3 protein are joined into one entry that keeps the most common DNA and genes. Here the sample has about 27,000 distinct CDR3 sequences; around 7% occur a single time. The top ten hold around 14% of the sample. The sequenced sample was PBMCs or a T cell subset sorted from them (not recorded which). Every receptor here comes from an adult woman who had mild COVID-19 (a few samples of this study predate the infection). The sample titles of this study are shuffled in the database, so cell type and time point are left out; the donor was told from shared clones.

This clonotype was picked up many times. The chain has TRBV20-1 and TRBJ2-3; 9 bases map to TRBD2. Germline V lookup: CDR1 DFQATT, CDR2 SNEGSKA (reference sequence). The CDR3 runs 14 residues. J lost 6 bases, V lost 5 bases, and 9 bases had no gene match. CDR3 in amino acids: CSARAGGGKDTQYF. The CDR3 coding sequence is TGCAGTGCTCGGGCGGGAGGGGGAAAGGATACGCAGTATTTT.

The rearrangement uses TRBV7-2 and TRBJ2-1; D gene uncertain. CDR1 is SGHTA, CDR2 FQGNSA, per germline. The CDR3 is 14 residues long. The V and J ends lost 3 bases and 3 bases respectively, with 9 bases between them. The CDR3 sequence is CASSLPWGYNEQFF. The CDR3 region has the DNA TGTGCCAGCAGCTTGCCTTGGGGCTACAATGAGCAGTTCTTC.

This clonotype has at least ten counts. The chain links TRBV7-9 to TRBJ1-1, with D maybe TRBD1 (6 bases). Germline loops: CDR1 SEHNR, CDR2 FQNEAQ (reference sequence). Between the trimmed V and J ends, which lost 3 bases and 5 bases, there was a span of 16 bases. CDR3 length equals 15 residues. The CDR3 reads CASSFGGLVGTEAFF. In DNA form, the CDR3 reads TGTGCCAGCAGCTTTGGGGGGCTCGTGGGAACTGAAGCTTTCTTT.

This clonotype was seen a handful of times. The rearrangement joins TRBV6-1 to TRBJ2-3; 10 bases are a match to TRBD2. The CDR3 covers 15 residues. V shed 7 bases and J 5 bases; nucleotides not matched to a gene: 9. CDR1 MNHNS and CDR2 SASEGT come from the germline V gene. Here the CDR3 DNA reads TGTGCCAGCAACTTGCTAGCGGGGGCCCAAGATACGCAGTATTTT. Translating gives CASNLLAGAQDTQYF.

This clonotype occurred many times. CDR3 coding DNA: TGTGCCATCAGTGACCCTAGGGACAGAAGGGAGCAGTACTTC. This codes for CAISDPRDRREQYF. The gene calls are TRBV10-3 and TRBJ2-7; 7 nucleotides align to TRBD1. The V and J ends lost 3 bases and 7 bases, in that order; junction bases with no gene match: 9. The CDR3 runs 14 residues. CDR1 and CDR2 from the germline V gene are ENHRY and SYGVKD.

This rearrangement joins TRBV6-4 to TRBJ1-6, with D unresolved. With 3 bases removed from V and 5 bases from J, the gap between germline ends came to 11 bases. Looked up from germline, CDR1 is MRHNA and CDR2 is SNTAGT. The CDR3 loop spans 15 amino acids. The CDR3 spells CASSEIDGDNSPLHF. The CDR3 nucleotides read TGTGCCAGCAGTGAAATCGACGGGGATAATTCACCCCTCCACTTT.

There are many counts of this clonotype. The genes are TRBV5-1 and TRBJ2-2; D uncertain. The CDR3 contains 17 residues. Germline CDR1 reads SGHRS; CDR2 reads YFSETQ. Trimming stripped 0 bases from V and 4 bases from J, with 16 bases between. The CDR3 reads CASSLGFGVASTGELFF. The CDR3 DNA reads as TGCGCCAGCAGCTTGGGGTTTGGTGTAGCCAGCACCGGGGAGCTGTTTTTT.

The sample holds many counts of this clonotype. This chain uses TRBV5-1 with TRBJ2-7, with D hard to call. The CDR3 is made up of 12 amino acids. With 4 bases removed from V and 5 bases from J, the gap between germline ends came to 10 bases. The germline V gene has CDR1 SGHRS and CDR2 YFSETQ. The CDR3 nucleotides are TGCGCCAGCAGCCTCATGCACAACGAGCAGTACTTC. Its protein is CASSLMHNEQYF.

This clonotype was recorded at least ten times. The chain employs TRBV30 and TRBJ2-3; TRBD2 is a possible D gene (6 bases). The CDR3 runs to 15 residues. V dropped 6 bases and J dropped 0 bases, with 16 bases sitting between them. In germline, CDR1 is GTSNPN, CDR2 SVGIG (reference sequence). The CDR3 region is CACNRDSYSTDTQYF. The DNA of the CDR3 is TGTGCCTGCAACCGGGACTCTTATAGCACAGATACGCAGTATTTT.

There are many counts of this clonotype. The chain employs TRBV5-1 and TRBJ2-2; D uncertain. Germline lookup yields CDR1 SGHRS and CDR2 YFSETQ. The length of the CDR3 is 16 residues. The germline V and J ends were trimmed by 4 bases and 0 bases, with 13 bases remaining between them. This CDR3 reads CASSEAGRTNTGELFF. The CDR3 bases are TGCGCCAGCAGCGAGGCTGGACGGACGAACACCGGGGAGCTGTTTTTT.

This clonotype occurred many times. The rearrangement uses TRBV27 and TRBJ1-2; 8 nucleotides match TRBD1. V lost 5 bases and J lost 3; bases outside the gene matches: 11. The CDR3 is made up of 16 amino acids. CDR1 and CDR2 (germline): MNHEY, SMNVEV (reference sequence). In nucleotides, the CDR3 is TGTGCCAGCAGTCTTCATGTGGGGACAGGAGACTATGGCTACACCTTC. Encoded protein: CASSLHVGTGDYGYTF.

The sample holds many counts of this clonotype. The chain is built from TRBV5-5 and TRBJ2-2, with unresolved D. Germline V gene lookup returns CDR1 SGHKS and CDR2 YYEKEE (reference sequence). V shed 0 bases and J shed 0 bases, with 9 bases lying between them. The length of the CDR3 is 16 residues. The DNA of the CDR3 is TGTGCCAGCAGCTTGGCTCCAAGTACGAACACCGGGGAGCTGTTTTTT. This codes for CASSLAPSTNTGELFF.

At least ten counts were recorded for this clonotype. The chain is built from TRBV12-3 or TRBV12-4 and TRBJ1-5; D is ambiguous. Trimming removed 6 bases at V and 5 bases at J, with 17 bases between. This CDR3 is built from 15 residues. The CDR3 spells CASSRAPSNHQPQHF. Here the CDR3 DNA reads TGTGCCAGCAGCCGGGCCCCCTCCAACCATCAGCCCCAGCATTTT.

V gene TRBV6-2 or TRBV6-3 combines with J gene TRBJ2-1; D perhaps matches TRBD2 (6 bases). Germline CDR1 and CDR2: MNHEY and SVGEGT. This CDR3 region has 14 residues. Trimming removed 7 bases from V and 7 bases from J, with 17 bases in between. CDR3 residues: CASKYERAENEQFF. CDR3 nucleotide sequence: TGTGCCAGCAAATATGAGCGGGCCGAAAATGAGCAGTTCTTC.

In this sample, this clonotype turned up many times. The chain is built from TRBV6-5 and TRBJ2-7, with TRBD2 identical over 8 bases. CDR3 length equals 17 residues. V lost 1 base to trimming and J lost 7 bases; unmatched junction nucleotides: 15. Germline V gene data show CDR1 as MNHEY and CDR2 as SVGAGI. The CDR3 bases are TGTGCCAGCAGTTACTTGGGAGTAGGGACTAGTGCTAGGGAGCAGTACTTC. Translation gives CASSYLGVGTSAREQYF.

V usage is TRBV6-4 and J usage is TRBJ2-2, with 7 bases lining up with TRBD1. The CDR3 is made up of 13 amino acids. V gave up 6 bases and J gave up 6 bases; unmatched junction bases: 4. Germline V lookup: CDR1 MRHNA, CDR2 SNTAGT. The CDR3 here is CASRGQSPGELFF. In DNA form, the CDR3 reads TGTGCCAGCAGGGGACAGTCCCCCGGGGAGCTGTTTTTT.

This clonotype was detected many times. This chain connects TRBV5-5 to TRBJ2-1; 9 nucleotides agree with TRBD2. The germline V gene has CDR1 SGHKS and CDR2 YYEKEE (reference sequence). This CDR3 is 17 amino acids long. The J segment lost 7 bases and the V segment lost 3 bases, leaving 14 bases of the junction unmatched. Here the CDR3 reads CASSSHPTSGGGNEQFF. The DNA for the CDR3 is TGTGCCAGCAGCTCCCACCCGACTAGCGGTGGGGGGAATGAGCAGTTCTTC.

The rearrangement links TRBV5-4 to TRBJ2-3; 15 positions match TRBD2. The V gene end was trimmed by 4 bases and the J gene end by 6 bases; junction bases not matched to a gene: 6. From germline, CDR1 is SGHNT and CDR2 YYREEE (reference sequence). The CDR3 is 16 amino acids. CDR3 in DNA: TGTGCCAGCAGCGGAACCGGGACTAGCGGGGGGGATACGCAGTATTTT. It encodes CASSGTGTSGGDTQYF. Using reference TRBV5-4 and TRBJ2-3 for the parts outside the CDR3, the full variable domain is ETGVTQSPTHLIKTRGQQVTLRCSSQSGHNTVSWYQQALGQGPQFIFQYYREEENGRGNFPPRFSGLQFPNYSSELNVNALELDDSALYLCASSGTGTSGGDTQYFGPGTRLTVL.

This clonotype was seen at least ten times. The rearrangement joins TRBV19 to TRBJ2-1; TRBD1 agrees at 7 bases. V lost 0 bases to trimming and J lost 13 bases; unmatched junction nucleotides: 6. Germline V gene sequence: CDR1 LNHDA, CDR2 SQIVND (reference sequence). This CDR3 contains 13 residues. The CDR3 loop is CASSIDRQGVQFF. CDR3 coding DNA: TGTGCCAGTAGTATAGACCGTCAGGGGGTCCAGTTCTTC.

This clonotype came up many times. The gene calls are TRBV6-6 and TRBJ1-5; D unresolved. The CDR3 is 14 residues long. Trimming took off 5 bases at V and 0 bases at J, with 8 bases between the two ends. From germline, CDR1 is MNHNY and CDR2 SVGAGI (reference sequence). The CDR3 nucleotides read TGTGCCAGCAGTCAGCTGTATAGCAATCAGCCCCAGCATTTT. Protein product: CASSQLYSNQPQHF.

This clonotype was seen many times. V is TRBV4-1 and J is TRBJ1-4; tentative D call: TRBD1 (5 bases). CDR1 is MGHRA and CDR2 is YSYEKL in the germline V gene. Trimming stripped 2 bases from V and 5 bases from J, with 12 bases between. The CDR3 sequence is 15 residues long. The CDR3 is CASSQWRDPNEKLFF. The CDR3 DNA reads TGCGCCAGCAGCCAATGGCGGGACCCGAATGAAAAACTGTTTTTT.

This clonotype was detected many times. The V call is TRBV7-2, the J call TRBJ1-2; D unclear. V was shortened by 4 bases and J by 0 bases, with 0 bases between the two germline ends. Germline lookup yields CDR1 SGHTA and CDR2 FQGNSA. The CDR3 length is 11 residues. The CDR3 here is CASSSNYGYTF. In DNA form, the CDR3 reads TGTGCCAGCAGCTCTAACTATGGCTACACCTTC.

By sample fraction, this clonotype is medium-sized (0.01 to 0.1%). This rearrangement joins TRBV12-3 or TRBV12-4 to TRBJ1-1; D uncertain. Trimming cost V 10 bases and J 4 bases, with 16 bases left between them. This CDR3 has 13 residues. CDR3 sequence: CATLVDIRTEAFF. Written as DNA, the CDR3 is TGTGCCACCTTAGTAGACATCCGCACTGAAGCTTTCTTT.

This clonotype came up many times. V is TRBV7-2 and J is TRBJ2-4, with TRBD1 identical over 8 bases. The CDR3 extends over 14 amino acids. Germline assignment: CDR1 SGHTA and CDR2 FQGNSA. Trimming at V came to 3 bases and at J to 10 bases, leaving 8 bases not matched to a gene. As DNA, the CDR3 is TGTGCCAGCAGCTTGGCCACGGACAGGGAGATTCAGTACTTC. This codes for CASSLATDREIQYF.

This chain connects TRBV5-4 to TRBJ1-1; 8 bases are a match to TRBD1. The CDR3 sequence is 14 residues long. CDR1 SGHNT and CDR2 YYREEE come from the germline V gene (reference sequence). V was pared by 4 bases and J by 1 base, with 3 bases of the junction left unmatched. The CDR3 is CASSPGTGNTEAFF. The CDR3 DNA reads TGTGCCAGCAGCCCCGGGACAGGGAACACTGAAGCTTTCTTT. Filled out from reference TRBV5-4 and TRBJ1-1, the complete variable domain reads ETGVTQSPTHLIKTRGQQVTLRCSSQSGHNTVSWYQQALGQGPQFIFQYYREEENGRGNFPPRFSGLQFPNYSSELNVNALELDDSALYLCASSPGTGNTEAFFGQGTRLTVV.

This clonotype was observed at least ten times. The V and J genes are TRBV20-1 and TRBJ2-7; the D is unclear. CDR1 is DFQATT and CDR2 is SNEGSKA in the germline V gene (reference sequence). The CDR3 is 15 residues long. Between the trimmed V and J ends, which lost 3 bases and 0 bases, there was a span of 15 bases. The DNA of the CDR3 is TGCAGTGCTAGTATTCGGGCGGACGGCTCCTACGAGCAGTACTTC. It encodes CSASIRADGSYEQYF.

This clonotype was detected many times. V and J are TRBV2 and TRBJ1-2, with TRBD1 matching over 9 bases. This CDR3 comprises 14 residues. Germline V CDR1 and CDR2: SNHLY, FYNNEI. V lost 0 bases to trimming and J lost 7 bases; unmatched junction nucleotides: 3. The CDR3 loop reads CASSEARQGGGYTF. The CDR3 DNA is TGTGCCAGCAGTGAAGCTCGACAGGGGGGTGGCTACACCTTC.

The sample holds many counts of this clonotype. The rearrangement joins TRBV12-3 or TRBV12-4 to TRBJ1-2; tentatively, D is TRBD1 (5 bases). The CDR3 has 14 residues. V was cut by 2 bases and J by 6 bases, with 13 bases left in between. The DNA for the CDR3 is TGTGCCAGCAGTTTAAGGGGATCCGTCGATGGCTACACCTTC. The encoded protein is CASSLRGSVDGYTF.

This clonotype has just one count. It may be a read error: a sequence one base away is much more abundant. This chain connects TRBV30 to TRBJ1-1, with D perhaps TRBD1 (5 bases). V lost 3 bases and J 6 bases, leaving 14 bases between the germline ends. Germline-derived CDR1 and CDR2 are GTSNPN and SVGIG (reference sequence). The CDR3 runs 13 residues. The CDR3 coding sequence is TGTGCCTGGAGCCTCGGGGGGGAGCCTGAAGCTTTCTTT. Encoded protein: CAWSLGGEPEAFF.

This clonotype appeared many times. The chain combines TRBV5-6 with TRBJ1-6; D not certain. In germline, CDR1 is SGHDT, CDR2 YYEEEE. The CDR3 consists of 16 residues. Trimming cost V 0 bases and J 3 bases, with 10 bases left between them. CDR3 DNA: TGTGCCAGCAGCTTGGAGGGAACTCTCTATAATTCACCCCTCCACTTT. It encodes CASSLEGTLYNSPLHF. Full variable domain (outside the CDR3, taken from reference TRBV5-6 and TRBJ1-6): DAGVTQSPTHLIKTRGQQVTLRCSPKSGHDTVSWYQQALGQGPQFIFQYYEEEERQRGNFPDRFSGHQFPNYSSELNVNALLLGDSALYLCASSLEGTLYNSPLHFGNGTRLTVT.